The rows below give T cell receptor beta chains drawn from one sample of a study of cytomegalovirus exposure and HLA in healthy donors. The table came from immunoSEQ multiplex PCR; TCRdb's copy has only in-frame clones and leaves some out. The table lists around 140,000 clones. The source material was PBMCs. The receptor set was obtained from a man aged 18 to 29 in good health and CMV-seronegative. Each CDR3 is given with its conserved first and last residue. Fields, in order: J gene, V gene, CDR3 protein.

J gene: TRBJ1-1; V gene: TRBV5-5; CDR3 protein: CASSLFGAGRAEAFF
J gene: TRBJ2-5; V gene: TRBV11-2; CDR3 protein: CASSLDPLAGGAIQETQYF
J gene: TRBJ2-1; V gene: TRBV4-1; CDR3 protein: CASSQPPGLVTYNEQFF
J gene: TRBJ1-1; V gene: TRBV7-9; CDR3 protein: CASSLGAGFGTEAFF
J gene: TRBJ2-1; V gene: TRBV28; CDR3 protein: CASSLFQVSAEQFF
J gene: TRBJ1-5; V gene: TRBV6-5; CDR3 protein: CASSHDRADQPQHF
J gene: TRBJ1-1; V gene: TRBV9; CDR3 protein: CASSAPKGGARTEAFF
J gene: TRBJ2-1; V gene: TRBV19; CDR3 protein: CAASEASYNEQFF
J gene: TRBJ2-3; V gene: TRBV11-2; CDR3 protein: CASSPRTSGYSADTQYF
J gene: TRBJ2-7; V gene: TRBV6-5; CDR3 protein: CASSYTKQGSTYEQYF
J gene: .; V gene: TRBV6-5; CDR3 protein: CASSFRQGAHEQYF
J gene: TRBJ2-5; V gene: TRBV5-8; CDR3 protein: CASSLASGTGWETQYF
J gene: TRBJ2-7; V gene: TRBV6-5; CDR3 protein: CASSYSPGTAYEQYF
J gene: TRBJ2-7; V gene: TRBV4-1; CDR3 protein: CASSLLPQGSSLYEQYF
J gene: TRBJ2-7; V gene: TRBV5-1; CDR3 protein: CASSRVAGGMNEQYF
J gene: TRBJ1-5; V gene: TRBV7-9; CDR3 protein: CASSSTGQGGGSNQPQHF
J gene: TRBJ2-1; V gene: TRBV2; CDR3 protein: CASSEASGLAGGNEQFF
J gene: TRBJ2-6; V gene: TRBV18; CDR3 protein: CASSPLDWRSGANVLTF
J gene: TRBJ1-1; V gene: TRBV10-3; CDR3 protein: CAISEDTPGGPEAFF
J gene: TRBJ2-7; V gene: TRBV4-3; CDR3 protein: CASSPTGNYEQYF
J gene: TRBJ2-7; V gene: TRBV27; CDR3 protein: CASRTGSHEQYF
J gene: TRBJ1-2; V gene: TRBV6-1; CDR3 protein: CASTAGGSGYTF
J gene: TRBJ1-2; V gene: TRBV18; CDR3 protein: CASSAGTNYGYTF
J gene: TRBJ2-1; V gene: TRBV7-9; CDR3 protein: CASSLAGGYNEQFF
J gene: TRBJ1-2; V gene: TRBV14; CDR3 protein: CASSQEPYPRGNYGYTF
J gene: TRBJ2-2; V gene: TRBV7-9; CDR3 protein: CASNGQGRPRELFF
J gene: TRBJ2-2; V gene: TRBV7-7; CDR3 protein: CASSPRRRGGSGELFF
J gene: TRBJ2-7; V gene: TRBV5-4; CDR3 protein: CASSLGQGHEQYF
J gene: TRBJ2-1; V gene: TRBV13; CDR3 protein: CASSSPLTSGGAGEQFF
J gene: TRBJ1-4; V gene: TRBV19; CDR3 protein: CASSVTGAFNEKLFF
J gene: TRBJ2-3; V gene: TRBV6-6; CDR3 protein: CASSFSGYTDTQYF
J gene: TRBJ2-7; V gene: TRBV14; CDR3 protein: CASSKGRGPQHEQYF
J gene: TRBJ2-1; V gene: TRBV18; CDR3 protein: CASSPSREAPRGEQFF
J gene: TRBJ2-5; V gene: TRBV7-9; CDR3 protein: CASSLAGTQETQYF
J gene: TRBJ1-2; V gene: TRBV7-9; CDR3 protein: CASSPQTGFGYTF
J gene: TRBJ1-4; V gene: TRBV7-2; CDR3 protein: CASSGYGSTNEKLFF
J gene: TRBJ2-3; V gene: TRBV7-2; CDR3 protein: CASSGTQDTQYF
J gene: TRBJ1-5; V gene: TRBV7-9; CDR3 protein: CASSSPEGMGFGNQPQHF
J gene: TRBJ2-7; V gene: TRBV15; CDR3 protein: CATSKFSTGIRSEQYF
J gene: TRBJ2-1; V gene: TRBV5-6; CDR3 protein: CASSPTGLAGGGRFF
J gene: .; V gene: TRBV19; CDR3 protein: CACSPGQSGEQYF
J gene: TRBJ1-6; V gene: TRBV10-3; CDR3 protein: CAATGTEDSPLHF
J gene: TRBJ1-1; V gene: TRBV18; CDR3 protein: CASSQFDRGMNTEAFF
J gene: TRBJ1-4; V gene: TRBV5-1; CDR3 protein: CASSLGKGNEKLFF
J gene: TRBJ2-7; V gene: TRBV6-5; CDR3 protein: CASKNNPTASDEQYF
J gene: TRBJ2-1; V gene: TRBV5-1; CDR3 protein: CASSVGSYEGGEQFF